This is a list of T cell receptor beta chains from one sample in a study of blood T cell repertoires in COVID-19. Using immunoSEQ multiplex PCR, the repertoire was profiled, and TCRdb retains in-frame clones only, with some absent. The sample has approximately 160,000 clones, about 90% seen once. The specimen sequenced was PBMCs or T cells enriched from blood (not recorded which). Every receptor here comes from a woman between 50 and 59 years old who had recovered from COVID-19. CDR3s include the opening cysteine and the closing phenylalanine or tryptophan. The order of the fields is J gene, CDR3 length, V gene, clone size, D gene, CDR3 protein, CDR3 DNA. The D gene is left open where the match is weak. Clone size is shown for a subset of rows, as once, few, many or a class of expanded clone.

>TRBJ1-2|14|TRBV6-5|few|TRBD1
CASSYRQGEYGYTF
TGTGCCAGCAGTTACCGACAGGGCGAATATGGCTACACCTTC
>TRBJ2-7|18|TRBV20-1|.|TRBD2
CSASPRRGLAGHGNEQYF
TGCAGTGCTAGTCCCAGACGGGGACTAGCGGGACACGGGAACGAGCAGTACTTC
>TRBJ1-4|17|TRBV29-1|.|.
CSVRVKESFATNEKLFF
TGCAGCGTTCGGGTGAAAGAGAGCTTTGCAACTAATGAAAAACTGTTTTTT
>TRBJ2-3|16|TRBV4-1|.|TRBD2
CASSAQLAGASDTQYF
TGCGCCAGCAGCGCTCAACTAGCGGGAGCCTCAGATACGCAGTATTTT
>TRBJ2-2|15|TRBV10-2|once|TRBD2
CASRVAGLNTGELFF
TGCGCCAGCAGGGTAGCGGGGCTGAACACCGGGGAGCTGTTTTTT
>TRBJ1-1|14|TRBV13|.|TRBD1
CASSSTGVFTEAFF
TGTGCCAGCAGCTCAACAGGGGTATTCACTGAAGCTTTCTTT
>TRBJ2-7|13|TRBV5-1|.|.
CASRQADSYEQYF
TGCGCCAGCAGACAGGCCGACTCCTACGAGCAGTACTTC
>TRBJ2-7|14|TRBV5-4|.|TRBD2
CASRLSGGSYEQYF
TGTGCCAGCAGGCTTAGCGGGGGGTCCTACGAGCAGTACTTC
>TRBJ2-2|18|TRBV7-9|.|TRBD2
CASSAGGGLALSTGELFF
TGTGCCAGCAGCGCCGGGGGGGGACTAGCCCTCTCCACCGGGGAGCTGTTTTTT
>TRBJ2-2|14|TRBV29-1|.|.
CSVGGRGLTGELFF
TGCAGCGTTGGAGGCAGGGGCCTTACCGGGGAGCTGTTTTTT
>TRBJ2-7|13|TRBV7-2|.|TRBD2
CASSPGREREQYF
TGTGCCAGCAGCCCGGGGCGGGAGAGGGAGCAGTACTTC
>TRBJ2-5|15|TRBV24-1|.|.
CATSDLGGGGETQYF
TGTGCCACCAGTGATCTGGGTGGGGGCGGAGAGACCCAGTACTTC
>TRBJ1-4|14|TRBV6-5|.|TRBD1
CASSPRVTGEKLFF
TGTGCCAGCAGTCCCCGAGTGACAGGGGAAAAACTGTTTTTT
>TRBJ1-6|15|TRBV9|.|.
CASSVYREYNSPLHF
TGTGCCAGCAGCGTGTACAGGGAATATAATTCACCCCTCCACTTT
>TRBJ2-5|17|TRBV3-1/TRBV3-2|.|TRBD2
CASSQTLSASGSETQYF
TGTGCCAGCAGCCAAACCCTAAGTGCTAGCGGGAGTGAGACCCAGTACTTC
>TRBJ2-2|14|TRBV2|once|.
CASSEKEYTGELFF
TGTGCCAGCAGTGAAAAAGAGTACACCGGGGAGCTGTTTTTT
>TRBJ2-1|15|TRBV25-1|.|TRBD2
CASSPDSPGGNEQFF
TGTGCCAGCAGCCCGGACTCCCCGGGGGGCAATGAGCAGTTCTTC
>TRBJ2-7|13|TRBV5-4|.|.
CASSRLGLYEQYF
TGTGCCAGCAGTCGACTGGGGCTCTACGAGCAGTACTTC
>TRBJ1-1|14|TRBV4-1|.|.
CASSQGVFPEDAFF
TGCGCCAGCAGCCAAGGGGTGTTTCCCGAGGATGCTTTCTTT
>TRBJ2-3|13|TRBV6-4|once|.
CASSQEEETTQYF
TGTGCCAGCAGCCAGGAAGAAGAGACTACGCAGTATTTT
>TRBJ2-3|17|TRBV24-1|.|TRBD2
CATSDPGTSGRQDTQYF
TGTGCCACCAGTGACCCCGGGACTAGCGGGAGGCAAGATACGCAGTATTTT
>TRBJ2-5|14|TRBV2|.|TRBD1
CASKGQGIQETQYF
TGTGCCAGCAAGGGACAGGGGATCCAAGAGACCCAGTACTTC
>TRBJ2-1|16|TRBV4-2|.|TRBD2
CASSPTSASSYNEQFF
TGTGCCAGCAGCCCGACTAGCGCAAGCTCCTACAATGAGCAGTTCTTC
>TRBJ2-2|17|TRBV4-2|.|TRBD1
CASSQQKTGGATGELFF
TGTGCCAGCAGCCAACAAAAGACAGGGGGCGCGACCGGGGAGCTGTTTTTT
>TRBJ1-1|15|TRBV19|.|.
CASSIAGGVRTEAFF
TGTGCCAGTAGTATAGCAGGAGGGGTTAGGACTGAAGCTTTCTTT
>TRBJ2-5|15|TRBV7-2|few|TRBD1
CASSLARGQIITQYF
TGTGCCAGCAGCTTAGCTCGGGGACAGATTATAACCCAGTACTTC
>TRBJ2-3|13|TRBV4-1|.|.
CASSQIALGTQYF
TGCGCCAGCAGCCAGATAGCGTTGGGTACGCAGTATTTT
>TRBJ2-1|15|TRBV3-1/TRBV3-2|.|.
CASSHHSYSGNEQFF
TGTGCCAGCAGCCACCACTCCTACTCAGGGAATGAGCAGTTCTTC
>TRBJ1-1|13|TRBV19|.|.
CASSPTRTVGAFF
TGTGCCAGTAGCCCGACCCGGACAGTTGGAGCTTTCTTT
>TRBJ2-7|12|TRBV7-2|once|.
CASAEGLYEQYF
TGTGCCAGCGCTGAGGGACTGTACGAGCAGTACTTC
>TRBJ2-2|13|TRBV10-1|.|TRBD2
CATKRERTGELFF
TGCGCCACGAAGCGGGAGAGGACCGGGGAGCTGTTTTTT
>TRBJ2-3|15|TRBV25-1|.|.
CASSEQGGRTDTQYF
TGTGCCAGCAGTGAACAGGGAGGTCGCACAGATACGCAGTATTTT
>TRBJ1-1|14|TRBV7-2|once|TRBD1
CASSFRQGNTEAFF
TGTGCCAGCAGCTTTCGACAGGGGAACACTGAAGCTTTCTTT
>TRBJ1-2|13|TRBV5-6|.|.
CASSPYRENGYTF
TGTGCCAGCAGCCCGTACAGGGAGAATGGCTACACCTTC
>TRBJ1-4|16|TRBV14|.|.
CASSETERATNEKLFF
TGTGCCAGCAGCGAGACAGAAAGAGCAACTAATGAAAAACTGTTTTTT
>TRBJ2-3|16|TRBV5-1|.|.
CASSFVARTRADTQYF
TGCGCCAGCAGCTTCGTCGCTCGCACCAGGGCAGATACGCAGTATTTT
>TRBJ2-3|18|TRBV3-1/TRBV3-2|.|.
CASSQDIAAVEHTDTQYF
TGTGCCAGCAGCCAAGATATAGCAGCGGTCGAACACACAGATACGCAGTATTTT
>TRBJ1-1|14|TRBV5-1|.|TRBD1
CASRYDRDYTEAFF
TGCGCCAGCAGATACGACAGGGATTACACTGAAGCTTTCTTT
>TRBJ2-7|12|TRBV7-6|.|TRBD2
CASSLREGEQYF
TGTGCCAGCAGCCTCCGGGAGGGCGAGCAGTACTTC
>TRBJ1-1|15|TRBV6-5|once|.
CASKAGEGGHTEAFF
TGTGCCAGCAAGGCCGGGGAGGGAGGGCACACTGAAGCTTTCTTT
>TRBJ2-1|15|TRBV5-1|few|.
CASSLSGYSYNEQFF
TGCGCCAGCAGCTTGTCGGGATATAGTTACAATGAGCAGTTCTTC
>TRBJ2-1|15|TRBV5-4|.|TRBD2
CASSSPASGRDEQFF
TGTGCCAGCAGCTCTCCGGCTAGCGGGAGAGATGAGCAGTTCTTC
>TRBJ2-5|12|TRBV30|few|.
CAWSVLLETQYF
TGTGCCTGGAGTGTACTCCTGGAGACCCAGTACTTC
>TRBJ2-3|14|TRBV5-1|.|TRBD1
CASSPFRGTDTQYF
TGCGCCAGCAGCCCGTTCAGGGGGACAGATACGCAGTATTTT
>TRBJ1-6|14|TRBV3-1/TRBV3-2|few|TRBD1
CASSQRDRAPPLHF
TGTGCCAGCAGTCAACGGGACAGGGCCCCACCCCTCCACTTT
>TRBJ1-1|11|TRBV29-1|few|.
CSVEDRGEAFF
TGCAGCGTTGAAGACAGGGGAGAAGCTTTCTTT
>TRBJ1-2|15|TRBV18|.|TRBD1
CASSPMAGTGYGYTF
TGTGCCAGCTCACCCATGGCCGGGACAGGCTATGGCTACACCTTC
>TRBJ1-5|15|TRBV5-5|.|TRBD1
CASSPRGVSNQPQHF
TGTGCCAGCAGCCCCAGGGGGGTGAGCAATCAGCCCCAGCATTTT
>TRBJ2-1|14|TRBV27|once|.
CASKGAGAYNEQFF
TGTGCCAGCAAGGGTGCGGGTGCGTACAATGAGCAGTTCTTC
>TRBJ2-1|17|TRBV27|.|.
CASSFPSPRARANEQFF
TGTGCCAGCAGTTTCCCTTCCCCCAGGGCTAGAGCCAATGAGCAGTTCTTC
>TRBJ2-5|15|TRBV25-1|.|TRBD1
CASSATDRGQETQYF
TGTGCCAGCAGTGCAACGGACAGGGGACAAGAGACCCAGTACTTC
>TRBJ1-2|18|TRBV7-2|.|TRBD1
CASSPRWGQGASNYGYTF
TGTGCCAGCAGCCCTAGGTGGGGACAGGGGGCGTCTAACTATGGCTACACCTTC
>TRBJ1-1|15|TRBV7-9|.|TRBD1
CASSTDRDGWTEAFF
TGTGCCAGCAGTACGGACAGGGATGGATGGACTGAAGCTTTCTTT
>TRBJ2-1|17|TRBV5-4|.|TRBD2
CASSTGLAGNGYNEQFF
TGTGCCAGCAGCACGGGACTAGCGGGAAACGGCTACAATGAGCAGTTCTTC
>TRBJ1-1|17|TRBV14|.|.
CASSQTQGRPMNTEAFF
TGTGCCAGCAGCCAAACCCAGGGCCGACCCATGAACACTGAAGCTTTCTTT